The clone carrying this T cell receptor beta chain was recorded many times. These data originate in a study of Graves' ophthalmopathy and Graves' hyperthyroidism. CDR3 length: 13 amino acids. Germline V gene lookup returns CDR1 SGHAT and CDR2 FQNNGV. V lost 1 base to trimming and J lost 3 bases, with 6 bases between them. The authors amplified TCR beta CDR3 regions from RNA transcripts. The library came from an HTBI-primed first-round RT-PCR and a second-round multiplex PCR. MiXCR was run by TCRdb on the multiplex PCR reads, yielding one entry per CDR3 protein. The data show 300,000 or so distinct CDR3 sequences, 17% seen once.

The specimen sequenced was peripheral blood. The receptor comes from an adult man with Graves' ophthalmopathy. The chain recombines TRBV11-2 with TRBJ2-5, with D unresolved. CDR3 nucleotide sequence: TGTGCCAGCAGCTTAGGTTCCGAAGAGACCCAGTACTTC. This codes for CASSLGSEETQYF.